The 13 T cell receptor beta chains reported below all come from one sample, sequenced in a study of cytomegalovirus exposure and HLA in healthy donors. The method was immunoSEQ multiplex PCR; TCRdb's version includes in-frame clones alone and lacks a portion of them. The table shows about 160,000 clones, with around 92% occurring only once. Sequencing used PBMCs. The receptors were gathered from a man between 18 and 29 years old in good health and CMV-seropositive.

The V call is TRBV2, the J call TRBJ2-7, with D unresolved. The V gene lost 4 bases and the J gene lost 2 bases, with 9 bases spanning the gap. CDR3 length equals 13 residues. Germline CDR1 SNHLY, CDR2 FYNNEI. The CDR3: CASSVEQTYEQYF. CDR3 in DNA: TGTGCCAGCAGTGTGGAGCAAACCTACGAGCAGTACTTC.

This clone appeared a single time. This rearrangement joins TRBV5-1 to TRBJ2-3; D gene ambiguous. V was shortened by 4 bases and J by 3 bases, with 9 bases between the two germline ends. The CDR3 extends over 13 amino acids. CDR1 is SGHRS, CDR2 YFSETQ, per germline. The CDR3 here is CASSESGTDTQYF. The CDR3 nucleotides are TGCGCCAGCAGCGAGTCCGGTACAGATACGCAGTATTTT.

This clone occurred once. The rearrangement uses TRBV28 and TRBJ1-3, with D perhaps matching TRBD1 (5 bases). CDR3 length: 13 amino acids. Trimming removed 5 bases from V and 1 base from J, with 6 bases in between. Germline V gives CDR1 MDHEN, CDR2 SYDVKM. The CDR3 region has the DNA TGTGCCAGCAGTACAGGATCTGGAAACACCATATATTTT. Translated: CASSTGSGNTIYF.

This chain links TRBV27 with TRBJ2-1; 10 nucleotides align to TRBD2. The CDR3 sequence is 15 residues long. The V gene's germline CDR1 is MNHEY and CDR2 SMNVEV (reference sequence). V shed 3 bases, J shed 2 bases, and the junction held 1 base outside the gene matches. The CDR3 here is CASSFGLAAYNEQFF. The CDR3 DNA follows: TGTGCCAGCAGTTTCGGACTAGCGGCCTACAATGAGCAGTTCTTC.

The chain recombines TRBV2 with TRBJ1-2; 7 bases are shared with TRBD1. Germline CDR1 reads SNHLY; CDR2 reads FYNNEI. The V segment lost 4 bases and the J segment 7 bases; nucleotides outside the gene matches: 6. CDR3 length equals 13 residues. In DNA, the CDR3 is TGTGCCAGCAGTGTTGACAGGGTTCGTGGCTACACCTTC. This sequence encodes CASSVDRVRGYTF.

The rearrangement joins TRBV7-8 to TRBJ2-7; D is possibly TRBD2 (6 bases). CDR1 and CDR2 from the germline V gene are SGHVS and FQNEAQ. Between the trimmed V and J ends, which lost 11 bases and 1 base, there was a span of 15 bases. This CDR3 has 13 residues. DNA of the CDR3: TGTGCCGTCCGGGACTTTAATTCCTACGAGCAGTACTTC. It translates to CAVRDFNSYEQYF.

V usage is TRBV5-1 and J usage is TRBJ2-2, with 13 nucleotides matching TRBD2. From germline, CDR1 is SGHRS and CDR2 YFSETQ. Trimming at V came to 7 bases and at J to 7 bases, leaving 16 bases not matched to a gene. This CDR3 comprises 18 residues. CDR3 in amino acids: CASGGTSGALFGGGELFF. CDR3 sequence (DNA): TGCGCCAGCGGGGGGACTAGCGGGGCCCTGTTCGGTGGCGGGGAGCTGTTTTTT.

The chain has TRBV10-3 and TRBJ2-7; 8 nucleotides line up with TRBD2. J gave up 3 bases and V 3 bases, and 4 bases lay outside the gene matches. CDR1 and CDR2 from the germline V gene are ENHRY and SYGVKD. The CDR3 loop spans 14 amino acids. The CDR3 loop reads CAISDRLAGYEQYF. The CDR3 DNA sequence: TGTGCCATCAGTGATAGGCTAGCGGGCTACGAGCAGTACTTC.

The chain recombines TRBV12-5 with TRBJ2-7; 7 bases are shared with TRBD2. The V gene end was trimmed by 0 bases and the J gene end by 0 bases; junction bases not matched to a gene: 17. This CDR3 region has 20 residues. Germline V gene data show CDR1 as LGHNT and CDR2 as FRNRAP. In nucleotides, the CDR3 is TGTGCTAGTGGTTTGGTACGCTCTCGTCTGCTAGCGGCCCTCTCCTACGAGCAGTACTTC. This sequence encodes CASGLVRSRLLAALSYEQYF.

This chain connects TRBV5-1 to TRBJ2-1; D gene unclear. The CDR3 totals 13 residues. Trimming pared 4 bases from V and 7 bases from J, leaving 12 bases between. CDR1 is SGHRS, CDR2 YFSETQ, per germline. As DNA, the CDR3 is TGCGCCAGCAGCCTTCAGGTACGGAATGAGCAGTTCTTC. Residues: CASSLQVRNEQFF. Based on the CDR3 plus reference TRBV5-1 and TRBJ2-1, the full variable domain is KAGVTQTPRYLIKTRGQQVTLSCSPISGHRSVSWYQQTPGQGLQFLFEYFSETQRNKGNFPGRFSGRQFSNSRSEMNVSTLELGDSALYLCASSLQVRNEQFFGPGTRLTVL.

The chain links TRBV7-6 to TRBJ2-1, with 12 bases matching TRBD2. CDR3 length equals 17 residues. Germline V CDR1 and CDR2: SGHVS, FNYEAQ. The V segment lost 1 base and the J segment 0 bases; nucleotides outside the gene matches: 1. CDR3 sequence (DNA): TGTGCCAGCAGCTTAGTGACTAGCGGGGGCTCCTACAATGAGCAGTTCTTC. Its translation: CASSLVTSGGSYNEQFF.

CDR3 loop: CASSQDLGGIPGVRTEAFF. Written as DNA, the CDR3 is TGCGCCAGCAGCCAAGATCTGGGTGGCATCCCCGGGGTGAGGACTGAAGCTTTCTTT. The chain links TRBV4-1 to TRBJ1-1; D call uncertain. The CDR3 consists of 19 residues. CDR1 and CDR2 (germline): MGHRA, YSYEKL. V was shortened by 0 bases and J by 5 bases, with 25 bases between the two germline ends.

V and J are TRBV7-9 and TRBJ2-5; 11 positions match TRBD2. With V trimmed by 5 bases and J by 3 bases, 2 bases remained unmatched. Germline values: CDR1 SEHNR, CDR2 FQNEAQ (reference sequence). The CDR3 loop spans 14 amino acids. This CDR3 reads CASSLTSGKETQYF. CDR3 in DNA: TGTGCCAGCAGCCTGACTAGCGGGAAAGAGACCCAGTACTTC.